One and the same sample provided the 6 T cell receptor beta chains below, sequenced in a study of blood T cell repertoires in COVID-19. Some clones are missing from TCRdb's copy, which holds only in-frame ones; the method was immunoSEQ multiplex PCR. The table lists 200,000 to 250,000 clones, roughly 90% of them singletons. Sequencing input: PBMCs or T cells enriched from blood (not recorded which). Every receptor here comes from a young man with acute COVID-19.

There are a few counts of this clone. This sequence joins TRBV28 and TRBJ2-3; 14 bases align to TRBD2. V was clipped by 7 bases and J by 4 bases; unmatched bases: 25. The CDR3 totals 22 residues. Germline lookup yields CDR1 MDHEN and CDR2 SYDVKM. In DNA, the CDR3 is TGTGCCAGCAAAATCAGAAGGACAGCCCCCGGGACTAGCGGGAGTAATGCAGATACGCAGTATTTT. Its protein is CASKIRRTAPGTSGSNADTQYF. Supplemented by reference TRBV28 and TRBJ2-3, the full variable domain reads DVKVTQSSRYLVKRTGEKVFLECVQDMDHENMFWYRQDPGLGLRLIYFSYDVKMKEKGDIPEGYSVSREKKERFSLILESASTNQTSMYLCASKIRRTAPGTSGSNADTQYFGPGTRLTVL.

The chain uses TRBV7-9 and TRBJ1-2; D not certain. This CDR3 comprises 13 residues. Germline V gene lookup returns CDR1 SEHNR and CDR2 FQNEAQ (reference sequence). Trimming shortened V by 3 bases and J by 4 bases, and 9 bases separated the two germline ends. The chain's CDR3 is CASSLAGFYGYTF. In DNA form, the CDR3 reads TGTGCCAGCAGCTTGGCAGGCTTCTATGGCTACACCTTC.

The rearrangement links TRBV11-2 to TRBJ1-1; D possibly corresponds to TRBD1 (5 bases). Per germline, CDR1 SGHAT and CDR2 FQNNGV. V lost 6 bases to trimming and J lost 1 base, with 9 bases between them. This CDR3 contains 13 residues. In DNA, the CDR3 is TGTGCCAGCAGTATACAGGAGAACACTGAAGCTTTCTTT. This encodes CASSIQENTEAFF. Together with reference TRBV11-2 and TRBJ1-1, the CDR3 gives the full variable domain: EAGVAQSPRYKIIEKRQSVAFWCNPISGHATLYWYQQILGQGPKLLIQFQNNGVVDDSQLPKDRFSAERLKGVDSTLKIQPAKLEDSAVYLCASSIQENTEAFFGQGTRLTVV.

The rearrangement links TRBV5-8 to TRBJ1-1, with D perhaps matching TRBD1 (6 bases). Trimming pared 4 bases from V and 0 bases from J, leaving 13 bases between. This CDR3 comprises 15 residues. Looked up from germline, CDR1 is SGHTS and CDR2 is YDEGEE. CDR3 DNA: TGTGCCAGCAGCCAATGGGACACCATGAACACTGAAGCTTTCTTT. Translation: CASSQWDTMNTEAFF.

The V gene is TRBV11-2, the J gene TRBJ2-1, with D possibly TRBD2 on 5 matching bases. The germline V and J ends were trimmed by 1 base and 7 bases, with 11 bases remaining between them. The CDR3 runs to 14 residues. CDR1 and CDR2 from the germline V gene are SGHAT and FQNNGV. CDR3 sequence reads: CASSLGGRGNEQFF. The CDR3 DNA follows: TGTGCCAGCAGCTTAGGAGGGAGAGGGAATGAGCAGTTCTTC.

At least ten counts were recorded for this clone. The CDR3 DNA sequence: TGTGCCACCAGTGCGAGTGCCGCGACGGGAGAGACCCAGTACTTC. Its protein is CATSASAATGETQYF. This chain links TRBV24-1 with TRBJ2-5; D is unclear. The CDR3 spans 15 residues. Trimming left V 5 bases short and J 4 bases short, with 16 bases between. Germline V gene data show CDR1 as KGHDR and CDR2 as SFDVKD.